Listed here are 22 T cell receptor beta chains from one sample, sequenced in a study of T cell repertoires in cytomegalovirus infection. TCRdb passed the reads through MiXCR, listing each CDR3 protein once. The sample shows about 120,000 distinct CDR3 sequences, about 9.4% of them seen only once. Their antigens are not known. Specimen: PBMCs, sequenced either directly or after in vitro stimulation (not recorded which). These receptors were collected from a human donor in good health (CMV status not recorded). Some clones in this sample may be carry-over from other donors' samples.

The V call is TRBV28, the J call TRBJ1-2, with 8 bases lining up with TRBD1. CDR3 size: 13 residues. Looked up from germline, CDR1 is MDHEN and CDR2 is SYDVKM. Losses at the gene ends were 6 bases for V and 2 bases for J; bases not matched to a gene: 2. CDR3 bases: TGTGCCAGCAGGGGACAGGCCAACTATGGCTACACCTTC. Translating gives CASRGQANYGYTF.

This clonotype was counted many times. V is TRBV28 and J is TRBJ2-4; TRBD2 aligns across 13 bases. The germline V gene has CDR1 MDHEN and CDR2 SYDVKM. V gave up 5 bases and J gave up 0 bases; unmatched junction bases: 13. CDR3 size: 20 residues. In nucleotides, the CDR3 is TGTGCCAGCAGTCCCGGACTAGCGGGGGTACCGACCTTAGCCAAAAACATTCAGTACTTC. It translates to CASSPGLAGVPTLAKNIQYF.

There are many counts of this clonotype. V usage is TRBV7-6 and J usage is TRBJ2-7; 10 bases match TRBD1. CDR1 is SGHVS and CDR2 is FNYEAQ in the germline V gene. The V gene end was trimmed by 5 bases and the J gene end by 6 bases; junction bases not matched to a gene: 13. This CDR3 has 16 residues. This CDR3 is CASSPNRRQGASEQYF. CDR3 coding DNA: TGTGCCAGCAGCCCAAATCGGAGACAGGGGGCGAGCGAGCAGTACTTC.

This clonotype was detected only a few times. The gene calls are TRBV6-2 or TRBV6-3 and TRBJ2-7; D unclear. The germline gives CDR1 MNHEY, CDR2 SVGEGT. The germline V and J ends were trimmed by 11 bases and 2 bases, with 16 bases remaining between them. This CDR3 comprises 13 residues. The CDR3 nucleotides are TGTGCCGCGGAGAGAGGTCCAACCTACGAGCAGTACTTC. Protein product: CAAERGPTYEQYF.

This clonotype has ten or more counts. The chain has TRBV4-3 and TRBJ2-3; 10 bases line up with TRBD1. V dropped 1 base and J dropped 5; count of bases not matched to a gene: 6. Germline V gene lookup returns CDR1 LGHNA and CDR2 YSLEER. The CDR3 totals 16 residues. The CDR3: CASSQGTGGNIDTQYF. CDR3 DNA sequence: TGCGCCAGCAGCCAAGGGACAGGGGGTAATATAGATACGCAGTATTTT.

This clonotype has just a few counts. The CDR3 here is CASSLVTSSYNEQFF. The CDR3 bases are TGTGCCAGCAGTTTGGTTACCAGCTCCTACAATGAGCAGTTCTTC. The gene calls are TRBV28 and TRBJ2-1; D is unclear. This CDR3 is 15 amino acids long. CDR1 and CDR2 from the germline V gene are MDHEN and SYDVKM. V lost 3 bases, J lost 0 bases, and 9 bases lay in between.

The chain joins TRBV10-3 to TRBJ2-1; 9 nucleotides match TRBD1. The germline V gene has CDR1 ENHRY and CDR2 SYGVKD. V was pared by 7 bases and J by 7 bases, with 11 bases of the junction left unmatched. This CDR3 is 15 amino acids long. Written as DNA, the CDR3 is TGTGCCATCACCGCCGACAGGGGGGGACAGAATGAGCAGTTCTTC. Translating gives CAITADRGGQNEQFF.

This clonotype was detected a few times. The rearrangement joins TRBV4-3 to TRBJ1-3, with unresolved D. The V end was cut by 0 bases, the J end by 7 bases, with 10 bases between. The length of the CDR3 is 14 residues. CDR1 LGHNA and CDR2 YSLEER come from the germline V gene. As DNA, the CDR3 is TGCGCCAGCAGCCAAGACGCTTGGCAGAACACCATATATTTT. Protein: CASSQDAWQNTIYF.

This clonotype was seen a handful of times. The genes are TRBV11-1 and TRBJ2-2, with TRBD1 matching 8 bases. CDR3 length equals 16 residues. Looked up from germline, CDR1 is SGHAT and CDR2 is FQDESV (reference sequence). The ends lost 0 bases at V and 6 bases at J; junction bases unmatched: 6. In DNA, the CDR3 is TGTGCCAGCAGCTTAGCTGCAGGGGGCCGACCCGGGGAGCTGTTTTTT. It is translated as CASSLAAGGRPGELFF.

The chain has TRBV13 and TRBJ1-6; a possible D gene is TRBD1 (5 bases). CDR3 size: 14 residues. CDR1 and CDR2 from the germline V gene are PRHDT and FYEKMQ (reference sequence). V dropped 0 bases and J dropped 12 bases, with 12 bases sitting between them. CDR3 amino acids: CASSLGQGVVPLHF. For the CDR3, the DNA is TGTGCCAGCAGCTTAGGCCAAGGGGTTGTACCCCTCCACTTT. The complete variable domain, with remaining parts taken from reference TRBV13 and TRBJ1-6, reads AAGVIQSPRHLIKEKRETATLKCYPIPRHDTVYWYQQGPGQDPQFLISFYEKMQSDKGSIPDRFSAQQFSDYHSELNMSSLELGDSALYFCASSLGQGVVPLHFGNGTRLTVT.

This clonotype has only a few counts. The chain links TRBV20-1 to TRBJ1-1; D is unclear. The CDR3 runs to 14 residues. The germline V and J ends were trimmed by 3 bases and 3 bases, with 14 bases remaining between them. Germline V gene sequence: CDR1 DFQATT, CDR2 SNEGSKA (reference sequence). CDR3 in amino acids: CSARDQGRDTEAFF. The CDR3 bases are TGCAGTGCTAGGGACCAAGGGAGGGACACTGAAGCTTTCTTT.

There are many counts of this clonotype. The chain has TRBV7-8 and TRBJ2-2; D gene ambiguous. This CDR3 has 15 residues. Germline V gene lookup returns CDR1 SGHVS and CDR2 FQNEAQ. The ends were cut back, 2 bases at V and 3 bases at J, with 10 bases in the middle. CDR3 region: CASSLIPGDTGELFF. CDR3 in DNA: TGTGCCAGCAGCTTAATCCCTGGAGACACCGGGGAGCTGTTTTTT.

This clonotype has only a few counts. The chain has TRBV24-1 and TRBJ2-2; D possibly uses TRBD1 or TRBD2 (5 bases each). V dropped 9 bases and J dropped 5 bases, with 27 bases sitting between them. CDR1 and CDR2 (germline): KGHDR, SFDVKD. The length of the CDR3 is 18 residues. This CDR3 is CATPRRGTPEVSTGELFF. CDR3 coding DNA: TGTGCCACCCCAAGACGTGGGACCCCCGAAGTTAGTACCGGGGAGCTGTTTTTT.

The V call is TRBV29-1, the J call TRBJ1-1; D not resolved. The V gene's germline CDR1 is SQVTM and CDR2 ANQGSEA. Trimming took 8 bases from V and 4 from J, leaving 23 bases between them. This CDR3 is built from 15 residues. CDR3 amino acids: CSTRHGGRLSTEAFF. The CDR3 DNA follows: TGCAGCACTAGGCACGGTGGACGATTGAGCACTGAAGCTTTCTTT.

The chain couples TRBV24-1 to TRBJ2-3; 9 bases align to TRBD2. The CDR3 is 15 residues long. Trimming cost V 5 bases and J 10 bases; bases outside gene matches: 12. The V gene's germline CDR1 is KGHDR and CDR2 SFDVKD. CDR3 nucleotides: TGTGCCACCAGTGTTACTAGCGGGCGTCCTAACTCGCAGTATTTT. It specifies CATSVTSGRPNSQYF.

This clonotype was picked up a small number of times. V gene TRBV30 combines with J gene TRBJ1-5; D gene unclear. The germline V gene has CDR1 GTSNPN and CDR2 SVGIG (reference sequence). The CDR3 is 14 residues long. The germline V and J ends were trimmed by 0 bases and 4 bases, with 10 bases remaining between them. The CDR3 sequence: CAWSVGGPNQPQHF. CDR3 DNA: TGTGCCTGGAGTGTCGGCGGTCCGAATCAGCCCCAGCATTTT.

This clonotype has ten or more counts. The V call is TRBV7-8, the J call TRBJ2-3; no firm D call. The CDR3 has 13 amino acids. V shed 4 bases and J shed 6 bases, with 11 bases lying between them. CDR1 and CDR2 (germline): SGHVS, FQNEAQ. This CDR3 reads CASSSSQADTQYF. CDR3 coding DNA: TGTGCCAGCAGCTCCTCCCAGGCGGATACGCAGTATTTT.

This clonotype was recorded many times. DNA for the CDR3: TGTGCCAGCAGCGACCGGGACAGGGAAGAGACCCAGTACTTC. Amino acids: CASSDRDREETQYF. The chain joins TRBV7-9 to TRBJ2-5; 9 bases map to TRBD1. CDR1 is SEHNR and CDR2 is FQNEAQ in the germline V gene (reference sequence). The CDR3 loop spans 14 amino acids. Trimming at V came to 5 bases and at J to 3 bases, leaving 4 bases not matched to a gene. The full variable domain, in which reference TRBV7-9 and TRBJ2-5 provide the parts outside the CDR3, is DTGVSQNPRHKITKRGQNVTFRCDPISEHNRLYWYRQTLGQGPEFLTYFQNEAQLEKSRLLSDRFSAERPKGSFSTLEIQRTEQGDSAMYLCASSDRDREETQYFGPGTRLLVL.

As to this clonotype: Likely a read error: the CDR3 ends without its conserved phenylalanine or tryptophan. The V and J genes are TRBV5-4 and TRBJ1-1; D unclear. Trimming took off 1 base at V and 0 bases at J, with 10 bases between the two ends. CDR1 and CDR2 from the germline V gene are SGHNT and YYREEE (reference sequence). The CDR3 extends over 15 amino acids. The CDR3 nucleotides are TGTGCCAGCAGCTTGTTAGGGCGTATGAACACTGAAGCTTTCCTT. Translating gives CASSLLGRMNTEAFL.

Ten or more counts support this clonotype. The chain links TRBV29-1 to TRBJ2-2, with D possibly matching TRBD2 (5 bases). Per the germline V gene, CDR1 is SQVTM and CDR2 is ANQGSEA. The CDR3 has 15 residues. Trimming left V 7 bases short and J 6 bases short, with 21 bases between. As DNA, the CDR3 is TGCAGCGCGGGGTCTTTGGTGGGAAAATCCGGGGAGCTGTTTTTT. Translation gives CSAGSLVGKSGELFF.

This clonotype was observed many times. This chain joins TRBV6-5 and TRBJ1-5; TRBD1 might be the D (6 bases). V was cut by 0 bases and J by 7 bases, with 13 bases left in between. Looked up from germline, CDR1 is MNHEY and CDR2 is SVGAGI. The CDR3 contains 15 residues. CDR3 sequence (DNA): TGTGCCAGCAGTTACTCCTGGGGGGCGGAACAGCCCCAGCATTTT. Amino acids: CASSYSWGAEQPQHF.

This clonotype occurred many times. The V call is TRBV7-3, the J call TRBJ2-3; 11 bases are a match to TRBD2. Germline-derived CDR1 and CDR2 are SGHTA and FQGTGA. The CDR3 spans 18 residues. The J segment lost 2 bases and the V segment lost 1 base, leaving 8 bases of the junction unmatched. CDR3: CASSLRSSGRWDTDTQYF. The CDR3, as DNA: TGTGCCAGCAGCTTAAGGTCTAGCGGGAGGTGGGACACAGATACGCAGTATTTT.